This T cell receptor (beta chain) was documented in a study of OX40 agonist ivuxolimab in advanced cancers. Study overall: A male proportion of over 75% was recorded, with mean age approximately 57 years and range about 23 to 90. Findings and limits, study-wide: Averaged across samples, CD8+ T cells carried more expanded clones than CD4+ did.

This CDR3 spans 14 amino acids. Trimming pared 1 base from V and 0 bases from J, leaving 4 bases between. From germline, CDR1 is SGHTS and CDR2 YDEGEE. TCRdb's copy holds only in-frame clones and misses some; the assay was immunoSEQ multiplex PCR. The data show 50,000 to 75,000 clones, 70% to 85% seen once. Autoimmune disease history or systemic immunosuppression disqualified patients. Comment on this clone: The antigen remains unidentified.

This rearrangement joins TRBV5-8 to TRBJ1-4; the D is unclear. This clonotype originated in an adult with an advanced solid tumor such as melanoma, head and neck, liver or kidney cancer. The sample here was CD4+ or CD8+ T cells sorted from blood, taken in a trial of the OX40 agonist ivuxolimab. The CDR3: CASSLMATNEKLFF. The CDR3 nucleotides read TGTGCCAGCAGCTTGATGGCAACTAATGAAAAACTGTTTTTT.